The T cell receptor beta chain under discussion was sequenced for a study of blood T cell repertoires in COVID-19. About the research overall: Researchers got acute and convalescent COVID-19 samples from the United States, Italy and Spain. The analysed material was cDNA or gDNA that came from T cells, B-cell-depleted T cells, or PBMCs.

Germline V lookup: CDR1 SGHNT, CDR2 YYREEE (reference sequence). Trimming left V 6 bases short and J 2 bases short, with 22 bases between. This CDR3 has 17 residues. The assay was immunoSEQ multiplex PCR, and TCRdb's table has in-frame clones only and misses some. The table lists some 250,000 clones, around 86% of them singletons. The source is a man aged 80 or over with acute or convalescent COVID-19. The sequencing sample was made of peripheral blood. The rearrangement links TRBV5-4 to TRBJ2-3; tentative D call: TRBD1 (9 bases). The CDR3, as DNA: TGTGCCAGCACTACGGGGGGGACAGGGAGTATCACAGATACGCAGTATTTT. As protein: CASTTGGTGSITDTQYF.